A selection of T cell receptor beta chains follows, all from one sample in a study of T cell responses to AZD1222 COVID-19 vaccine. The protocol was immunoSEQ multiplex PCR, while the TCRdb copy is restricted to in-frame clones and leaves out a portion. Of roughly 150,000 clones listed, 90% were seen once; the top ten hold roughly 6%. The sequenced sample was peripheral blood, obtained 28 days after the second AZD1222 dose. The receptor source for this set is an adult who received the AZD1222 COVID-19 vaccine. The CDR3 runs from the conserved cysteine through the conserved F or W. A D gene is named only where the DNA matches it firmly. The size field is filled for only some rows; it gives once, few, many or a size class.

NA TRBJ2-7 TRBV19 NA TGTGCCAGTAGTATTACGGGGTATTCCCACGAGCAGTACTTC CASSITGYSHEQYF
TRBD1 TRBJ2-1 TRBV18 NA TGTGCCAGCTCACCGACTTTGGGGTCAGAACAGGGGCTAAACAATGAGCAGTTCTTC CASSPTLGSEQGLNNEQFF
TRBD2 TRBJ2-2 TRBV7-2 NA TGTGCCAGCAGCTTAGAGCGGGGGGCCACCGGGGAGCTGTTTTTT CASSLERGATGELFF
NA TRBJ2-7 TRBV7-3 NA TGTGCCAGCAGTAGTGGGAGTTACTCCTACGAGCAGTACTTC CASSSGSYSYEQYF
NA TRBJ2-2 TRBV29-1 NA TGCAGCGCCCTGGGGCGGGATAACACCGGGGAGCTGTTTTTT CSALGRDNTGELFF
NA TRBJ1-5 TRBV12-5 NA TGTGCTAGTGGTGCCGATAGCAATCAGCCCCAGCATTTT CASGADSNQPQHF
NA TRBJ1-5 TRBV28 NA TGTGCCAGCACCTCTACGGGACACTACAATCAGCCCCAGCATTTT CASTSTGHYNQPQHF
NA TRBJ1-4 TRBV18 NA TGTGCCAGCTCCCACTCCCGTAACTCAACTAATGAAAAACTGTTTTTT CASSHSRNSTNEKLFF
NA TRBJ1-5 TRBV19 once TGTGCCAGTACCCCAAGGGCGCAGGGAGATCAGCCCCAGCATTTT CASTPRAQGDQPQHF
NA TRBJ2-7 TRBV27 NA TGTGCCAGCAGTTTGATGGGGGTCCCTTACGAGCAGTACTTC CASSLMGVPYEQYF
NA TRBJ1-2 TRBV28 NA TGTGCCACCTACCCCTTAGACCATGGCTACACCTTC CATYPLDHGYTF
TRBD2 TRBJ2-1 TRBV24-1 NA TGTGCCACCGAGGCGGGGGGACGCAATGAGCAGTTCTTC CATEAGGRNEQFF
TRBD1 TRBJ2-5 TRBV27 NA TGTGCCAGCAGGCGCACAGCCGGGACAGGGTACGAGACCCAGTACTTC CASRRTAGTGYETQYF
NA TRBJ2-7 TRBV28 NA TGTGCCAGCAGTTTTTCCTACGAGCAGTACTTC CASSFSYEQYF
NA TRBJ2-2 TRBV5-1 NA TGCGCCAGCAGGACAGAGAACACCGGGGAGCTGTTTTTT CASRTENTGELFF
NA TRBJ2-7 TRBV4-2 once TGTGCCAGCAGCCAAGAACACAGGCCTCCTGGGGACGAGCAGTACTTC CASSQEHRPPGDEQYF
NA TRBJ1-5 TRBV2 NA TGTGCCAGCAGTCCCGCCAATAGCAATCAGCCCCAGCATTTT CASSPANSNQPQHF
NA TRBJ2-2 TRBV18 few TGTGCCAGCTCACCAGACCTAAACACCGGGGAGCTGTTTTTT CASSPDLNTGELFF
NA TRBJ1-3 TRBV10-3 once TGTGCCATTGGGGAACAAAACTCTGGAAACACCATATATTTT CAIGEQNSGNTIYF
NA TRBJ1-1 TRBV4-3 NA TGCGCCAGCAGCCAAGAACAGACTAGAGCTGAAGCTTTCTTT CASSQEQTRAEAFF
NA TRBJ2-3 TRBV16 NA TGTGCCAGCAGCCAATTGGGTCAATCGTATTTT CASSQLGQSYF
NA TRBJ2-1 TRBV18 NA TGTGCCAGCTCCATTGGGACCGACAATGAGCAGTTCTTC CASSIGTDNEQFF